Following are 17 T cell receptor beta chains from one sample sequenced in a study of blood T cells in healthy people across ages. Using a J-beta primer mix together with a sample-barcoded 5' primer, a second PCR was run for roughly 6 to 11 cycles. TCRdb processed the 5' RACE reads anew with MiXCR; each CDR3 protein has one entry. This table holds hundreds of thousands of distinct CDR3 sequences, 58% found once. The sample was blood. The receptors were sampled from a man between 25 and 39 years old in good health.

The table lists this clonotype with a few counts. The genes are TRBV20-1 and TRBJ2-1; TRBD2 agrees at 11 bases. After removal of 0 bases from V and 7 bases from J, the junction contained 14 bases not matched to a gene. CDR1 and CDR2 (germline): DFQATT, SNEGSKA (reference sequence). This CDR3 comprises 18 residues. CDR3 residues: CSAREGPFRLAGRNEQFF. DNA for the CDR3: TGCAGTGCTAGAGAGGGTCCTTTCCGACTAGCGGGGAGGAATGAGCAGTTCTTC.

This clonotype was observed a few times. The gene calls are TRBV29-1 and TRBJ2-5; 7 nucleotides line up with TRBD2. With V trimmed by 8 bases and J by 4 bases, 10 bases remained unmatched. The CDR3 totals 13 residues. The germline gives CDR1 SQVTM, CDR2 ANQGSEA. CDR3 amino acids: CSFKRSGGETQYF. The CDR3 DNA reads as TGCAGCTTTAAGCGGTCGGGGGGAGAGACCCAGTACTTC.

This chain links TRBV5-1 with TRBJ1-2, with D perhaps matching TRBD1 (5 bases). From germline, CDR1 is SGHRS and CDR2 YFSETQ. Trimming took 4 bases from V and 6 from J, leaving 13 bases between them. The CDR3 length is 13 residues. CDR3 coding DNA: TGCGCCAGCAGCGGGGGGGGGGATCATGGCTACACCTTC. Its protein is CASSGGGDHGYTF.

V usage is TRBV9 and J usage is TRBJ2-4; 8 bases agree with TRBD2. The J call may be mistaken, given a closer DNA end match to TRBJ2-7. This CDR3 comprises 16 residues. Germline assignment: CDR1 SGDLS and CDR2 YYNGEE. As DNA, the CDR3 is TGTGCCAGCAGCGTTCGGCGGGAGGACCTTACCTACGAGCAGTACTTC. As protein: CASSVRREDLTYEQYF.

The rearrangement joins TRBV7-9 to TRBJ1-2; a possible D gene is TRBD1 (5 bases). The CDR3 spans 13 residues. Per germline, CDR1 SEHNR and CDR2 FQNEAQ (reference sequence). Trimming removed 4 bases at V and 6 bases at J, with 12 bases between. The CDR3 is CASSSGYMDGYTF. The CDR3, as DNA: TGTGCCAGCAGCTCAGGGTATATGGATGGCTACACCTTC. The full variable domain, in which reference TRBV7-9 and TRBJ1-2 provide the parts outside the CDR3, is DTGVSQNPRHKITKRGQNVTFRCDPISEHNRLYWYRQTLGQGPEFLTYFQNEAQLEKSRLLSDRFSAERPKGSFSTLEIQRTEQGDSAMYLCASSSGYMDGYTFGSGTRLTVV.

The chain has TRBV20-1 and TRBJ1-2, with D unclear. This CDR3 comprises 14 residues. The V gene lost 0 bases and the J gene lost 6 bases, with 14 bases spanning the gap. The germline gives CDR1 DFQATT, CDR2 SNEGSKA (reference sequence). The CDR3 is CSARDGRATDGYTF. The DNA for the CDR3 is TGCAGTGCTAGAGATGGGAGGGCCACAGATGGCTACACCTTC.

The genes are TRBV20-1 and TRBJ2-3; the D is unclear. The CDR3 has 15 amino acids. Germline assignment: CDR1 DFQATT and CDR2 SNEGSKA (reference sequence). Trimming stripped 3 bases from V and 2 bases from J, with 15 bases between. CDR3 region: CSARKDPGTTDTQYF. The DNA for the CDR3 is TGCAGTGCTAGGAAGGACCCAGGCACCACAGATACGCAGTATTTT.

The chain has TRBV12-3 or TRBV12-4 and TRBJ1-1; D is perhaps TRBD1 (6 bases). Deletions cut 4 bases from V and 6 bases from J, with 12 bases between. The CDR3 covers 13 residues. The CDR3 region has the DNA TGTGCCAGCAGTTGGGCAGGGGTATCTGAAGCTTTCTTT. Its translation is CASSWAGVSEAFF.

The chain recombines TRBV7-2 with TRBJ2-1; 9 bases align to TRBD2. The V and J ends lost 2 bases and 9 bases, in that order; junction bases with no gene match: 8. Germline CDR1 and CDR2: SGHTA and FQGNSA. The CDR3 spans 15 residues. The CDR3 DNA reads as TGTGCCAGCAGCTTACAGGCCAGCGGGGGGCCTGAGCAGTTCTTC. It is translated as CASSLQASGGPEQFF.

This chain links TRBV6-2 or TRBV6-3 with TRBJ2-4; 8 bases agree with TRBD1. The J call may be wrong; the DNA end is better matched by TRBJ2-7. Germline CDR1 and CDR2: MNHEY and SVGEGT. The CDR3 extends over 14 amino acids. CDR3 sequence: CASSDGDRIYEQYF. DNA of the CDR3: TGTGCCAGCAGCGATGGGGACAGGATTTACGAGCAGTACTTC.

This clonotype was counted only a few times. CDR3 residues: CASSPDLFNGYTF. CDR3 coding DNA: TGTGCCAGCAGCCCTGACTTATTTAATGGCTACACCTTC. The chain couples TRBV7-2 to TRBJ1-2; D remains ambiguous. Per germline, CDR1 SGHTA and CDR2 FQGNSA. CDR3 size: 13 residues. Deletions cut 5 bases from V and 6 bases from J, with 13 bases between.

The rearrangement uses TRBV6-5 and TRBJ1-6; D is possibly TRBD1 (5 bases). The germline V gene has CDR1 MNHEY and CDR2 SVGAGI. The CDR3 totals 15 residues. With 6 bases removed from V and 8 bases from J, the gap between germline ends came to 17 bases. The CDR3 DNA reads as TGTGCCAGCAGGGGGAACGGGATGGGGGATTCACCCCTCCACTTT. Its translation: CASRGNGMGDSPLHF.

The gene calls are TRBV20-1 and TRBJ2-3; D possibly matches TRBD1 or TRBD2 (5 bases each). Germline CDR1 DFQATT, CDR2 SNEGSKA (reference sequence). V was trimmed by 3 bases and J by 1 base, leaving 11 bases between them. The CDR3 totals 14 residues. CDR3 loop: CSARGDTRTDTQYF. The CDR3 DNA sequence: TGCAGTGCTAGGGGGGATACCCGCACAGATACGCAGTATTTT.

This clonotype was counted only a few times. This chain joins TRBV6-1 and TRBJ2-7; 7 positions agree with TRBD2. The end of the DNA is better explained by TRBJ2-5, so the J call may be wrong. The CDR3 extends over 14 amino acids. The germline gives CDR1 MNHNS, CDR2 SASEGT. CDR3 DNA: TGTGCCAGCAGTGTTTGGGGGGGACTGGAGACCCAGTACTTC. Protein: CASSVWGGLETQYF.

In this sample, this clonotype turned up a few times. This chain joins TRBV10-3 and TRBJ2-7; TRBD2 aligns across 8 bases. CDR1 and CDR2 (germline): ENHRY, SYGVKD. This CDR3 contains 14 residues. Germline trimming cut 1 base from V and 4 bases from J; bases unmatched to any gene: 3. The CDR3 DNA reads TGTGCCATCAGTGAGTACCGGGAGGGATACGAGCAGTACTTC. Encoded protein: CAISEYREGYEQYF.

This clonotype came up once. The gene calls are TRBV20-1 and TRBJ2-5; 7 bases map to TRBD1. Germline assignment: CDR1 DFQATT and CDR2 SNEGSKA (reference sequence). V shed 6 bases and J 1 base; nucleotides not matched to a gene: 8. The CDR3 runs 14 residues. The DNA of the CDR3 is TGCAGTGCCAAGTTAGGACAGGCCCAAGAGACCCAGTACTTC. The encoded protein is CSAKLGQAQETQYF.

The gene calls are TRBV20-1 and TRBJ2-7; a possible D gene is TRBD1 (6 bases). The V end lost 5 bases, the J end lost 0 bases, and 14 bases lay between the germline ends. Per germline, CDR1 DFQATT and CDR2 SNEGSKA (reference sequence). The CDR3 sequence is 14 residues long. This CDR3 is CSARRDTSSYEQYF. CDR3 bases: TGCAGTGCTCGTCGGGACACCAGCTCCTACGAGCAGTACTTC.